A selection of T cell receptor beta chains follows, all from one sample in a study of shared clonotypes between healthy human individuals. Some clones are missing from TCRdb's copy, which holds only in-frame ones; the method was immunoSEQ multiplex PCR. In the table there are over 750,000 clones, about 96% of which are singletons. The sample taken for sequencing was naive CD8+ T cells sorted from blood. The receptors derive from a man aged 25-45 years in good health. Each CDR3 is given with its conserved first and last residue. D genes are given only for firm matches. A clone size is listed for some rows: how often the clone was seen (once, few, many), or a class if it is expanded.

d_call,v_call,j_call,clone_size,cdr3_aa,cdr3_nt
TRBD1,TRBV5-6,TRBJ1-2,NA,CASSPGQNYGYTF,TGTGCCAGCAGCCCGGGACAGAACTATGGCTACACCTTC
NA,TRBV6-6,TRBJ1-1,NA,CASSYSVERNTEAFF,TGTGCCAGCAGTTACTCGGTTGAAAGGAACACTGAAGCTTTCTTT
TRBD2,TRBV11-2,TRBJ2-7,NA,CASSLRLAGAWGYEQYF,TGTGCCAGCAGCTTGAGACTAGCGGGGGCGTGGGGCTACGAGCAGTACTTC
NA,TRBV11-2,TRBJ2-3,NA,CASSLVTDTQYF,TGTGCCAGCAGCTTAGTTACAGATACGCAGTATTTT
NA,TRBV6-5,TRBJ2-3,NA,CASMEEAGSADTQYF,TGTGCCAGTATGGAAGAGGCCGGGAGCGCAGATACGCAGTATTTT
TRBD1,TRBV29-1,TRBJ1-1,NA,CSVERTGGRGRTEAFF,TGCAGCGTTGAACGAACAGGGGGTCGGGGTCGCACTGAAGCTTTCTTT
NA,TRBV18,TRBJ1-5,NA,CASSLERGNQPQHF,TGTGCCAGCTCTCTCGAGCGGGGCAATCAGCCCCAGCATTTT
NA,TRBV25-1,TRBJ2-1,NA,CASSESSYNEQFF,TGTGCCAGCAGTGAGAGCTCCTACAATGAGCAGTTCTTC
NA,TRBV6-6,TRBJ2-7,NA,CASSYPSSYEQYF,TGTGCCAGCAGTTATCCGAGCTCCTACGAGCAGTACTTC
NA,TRBV19,TRBJ2-7,NA,CASSITASSYEQYF,TGTGCCAGTAGTATCACGGCAAGCTCCTACGAGCAGTACTTC
TRBD1,TRBV29-1,TRBJ2-5,NA,CSAVTGGRETQYF,TGCAGCGCCGTGACAGGGGGGAGGGAGACCCAGTACTTC
TRBD2,TRBV9,TRBJ2-1,NA,CASSVDSGSYNEQFF,TGTGCCAGCAGCGTAGACAGCGGGAGTTACAATGAGCAGTTCTTC
TRBD2,TRBV10-3,TRBJ2-1,NA,CAISDSQPTSGGGYNEQFF,TGTGCCATCAGTGATTCTCAACCGACTAGCGGGGGCGGGTACAATGAGCAGTTCTTC
TRBD2,TRBV4-1,TRBJ2-7,once,CASSQDSPEVAGRYEQYF,TGCGCCAGCAGCCAAGATTCCCCCGAGGTAGCGGGAAGGTACGAGCAGTACTTC
NA,TRBV7-2,TRBJ2-5,NA,CASSPGLLQETQYF,TGTGCCAGCAGCCCGGGACTGCTTCAAGAGACCCAGTACTTC
NA,TRBV7-9,TRBJ1-3,NA,CASSLVRGSDF,TGTGCCAGCAGCTTAGTGCGAGGGTCGGATTTT
TRBD2,TRBV27,TRBJ2-7,NA,CASSLLYREGSYEQYF,TGTGCCAGCAGTTTACTTTATCGGGAGGGCTCCTACGAGCAGTACTTC
TRBD1,TRBV19,TRBJ1-1,once,CASSTVWGQGALGTEAFF,TGTGCCAGTAGTACCGTCTGGGGACAGGGGGCGCTGGGCACTGAAGCTTTCTTT
TRBD2,TRBV7-6,TRBJ2-1,NA,CASSPGTSGRLNEQFF,TGTGCCAGCAGCCCAGGGACTAGCGGGAGATTGAATGAGCAGTTCTTC
TRBD1,TRBV19,TRBJ2-3,NA,CASSRTGADTQYF,TGTGCCAGTAGTAGGACAGGGGCGGATACGCAGTATTTT
NA,TRBV7-9,TRBJ2-1,NA,CASSQVTRTNNEQFF,TGTGCCAGCAGCCAGGTGACTAGGACTAACAATGAGCAGTTCTTC
NA,TRBV20-1,TRBJ1-5,few,CSAGYGQPQHF,TGCAGTGCTGGATACGGTCAGCCCCAGCATTTT
NA,TRBV27,TRBJ2-1,NA,CASVGGTNNEQFF,TGTGCCAGCGTGGGCGGGACGAACAATGAGCAGTTCTTC
NA,TRBV29-1,TRBJ2-7,NA,CSVTGRSEQYF,TGCAGCGTTACCGGGAGAAGCGAGCAGTACTTC
TRBD1,TRBV5-4,TRBJ2-1,NA,CASSLGQGATEQFF,TGTGCCAGCAGCCTGGGACAGGGGGCTACAGAGCAGTTCTTC
TRBD2,TRBV9,TRBJ2-3,NA,CASSANSGRGLTDTQYF,TGTGCCAGCAGCGCCAATAGCGGGAGGGGACTCACAGATACGCAGTATTTT
NA,TRBV9,TRBJ2-2,once,CASSVADYTGELFF,TGTGCCAGCAGCGTAGCGGATTACACCGGGGAGCTGTTTTTT
TRBD1,TRBV5-1,TRBJ1-1,NA,CASSSRGLEPVNTEAFF,TGCGCCAGCAGCTCAAGGGGGCTAGAACCCGTGAACACTGAAGCTTTCTTT
NA,TRBV6-5,TRBJ2-1,NA,CASSYSSSSYNEQFF,TGTGCCAGCAGTTACTCGTCGAGCTCCTACAATGAGCAGTTCTTC
NA,TRBV7-9,TRBJ1-2,NA,CASSFGFGYTF,TGTGCCAGCAGCTTCGGGTTCGGCTACACCTTC
TRBD2,TRBV23-1,TRBJ2-1,NA,CARTGTSGIDEQFF,TGCGCCAGGACCGGGACTAGCGGGATTGATGAGCAGTTCTTC
NA,TRBV15,TRBJ2-7,NA,CATSRDRERYEQYF,TGTGCCACCAGCAGAGACAGGGAAAGATACGAGCAGTACTTC
NA,TRBV5-1,TRBJ2-7,once,CASSLRKGIMDEQYF,TGCGCCAGCAGCTTGCGCAAAGGGATTATGGACGAGCAGTACTTC
NA,TRBV9,TRBJ2-1,NA,CASSAGSYNEQFF,TGTGCCAGCAGCGCTGGGTCCTACAATGAGCAGTTCTTC
TRBD1,TRBV6-1,TRBJ2-2,NA,CASRGQGGNTGELFF,TGTGCCAGCAGAGGACAGGGAGGGAACACCGGGGAGCTGTTTTTT
NA,TRBV15,TRBJ2-2,once,CATTFAGELFF,TGTGCCACCACTTTTGCCGGGGAGCTGTTTTTT
NA,TRBV6-5,TRBJ1-1,once,CASSYSGREAFF,TGTGCCAGCAGTTATTCGGGGAGGGAAGCTTTCTTT
NA,TRBV30,TRBJ2-1,NA,CAWRQGTYNEQFF,TGTGCCTGGAGGCAGGGGACCTACAATGAGCAGTTCTTC
NA,TRBV7-9,TRBJ2-3,once,CASSSWSPHTDTQYF,TGTGCCAGCAGCTCTTGGAGTCCCCACACAGATACGCAGTATTTT
TRBD1,TRBV9,TRBJ2-3,NA,CASSVVGQGAKDTQYF,TGTGCCAGCAGCGTAGTTGGCCAGGGGGCGAAAGATACGCAGTATTTT
TRBD1,TRBV29-1,TRBJ2-2,NA,CSVKGQTLNTGELFF,TGCAGCGTGAAGGGACAGACCTTAAACACCGGGGAGCTGTTTTTT
TRBD1,TRBV5-1,TRBJ1-1,NA,CASSLGWTGSTEAFF,TGCGCCAGCAGCTTGGGGTGGACAGGGAGCACTGAAGCTTTCTTT
TRBD1,TRBV5-6,TRBJ1-2,NA,CASSFSGTVTYGYTF,TGTGCCAGCAGCTTCTCCGGGACAGTAACTTATGGCTACACCTTC
TRBD2,TRBV7-8,TRBJ2-1,NA,CASSSLAGTSYNEQFF,TGTGCCAGCAGCTCTCTAGCGGGGACATCCTACAATGAGCAGTTCTTC
TRBD1,TRBV28,TRBJ1-2,NA,CASSSGTGGHYGHTF,TGTGCCAGCAGTTCCGGGACAGGGGGTCACTATGGCCACACCTTC
NA,TRBV9,TRBJ2-6,once,CASSVGAGANVLTF,TGTGCCAGCAGCGTAGGGGCTGGGGCCAACGTCCTGACTTTC
NA,TRBV9,TRBJ1-1,NA,CASSETGGTEAFF,TGTGCCAGCAGCGAGACAGGTGGCACTGAAGCTTTCTTT
NA,TRBV5-5,TRBJ1-2,NA,CASSLSGQVYDRSEGYTF,TGTGCCAGCAGCTTGTCGGGCCAGGTCTACGATCGCTCGGAAGGCTACACCTTC
NA,TRBV9,TRBJ2-1,NA,CASSVAGGDKQFF,TGTGCCAGCAGCGTAGCTGGAGGGGACAAGCAGTTCTTC
TRBD2,TRBV5-1,TRBJ2-1,few,CASSSGTSGYNEQFF,TGCGCCAGCAGCTCCGGGACTAGCGGTTACAATGAGCAGTTCTTC
NA,TRBV6-5,TRBJ2-1,NA,CASSYRPRGDGDEQFF,TGTGCCAGCAGTTACCGTCCCAGGGGGGACGGTGATGAGCAGTTCTTC
NA,TRBV27,TRBJ2-3,NA,CASRSGTRSTDTQYF,TGTGCCAGCAGGTCAGGGACACGAAGCACAGATACGCAGTATTTT
NA,TRBV14,TRBJ2-7,NA,CASSLLWVSSYEQYF,TGTGCCAGCAGCCTTTTATGGGTGAGCTCCTACGAGCAGTACTTC
NA,TRBV13,TRBJ2-1,NA,CASSPSAGPQYNEQFF,TGTGCCAGCAGCCCCTCAGCGGGTCCACAATACAATGAGCAGTTCTTC